Below are 6 T cell receptor beta chains sequenced from a single sample in a study of molecular identifiers for immune sequencing clone quantification. TCRdb ran MiXCR on the PCR reads and lists one entry per CDR3 protein. The table lists some 40,000 distinct CDR3 sequences, approximately 18% of them singletons. The sequenced material came from naive CD8+ T cells from blood, with Jurkat cell RNA spiked in. Subset indicated: FACS-sorted CD8+CD4-CCR7+CD45RA+ naive T cells. Every receptor here comes from a human donor in good health. Some libraries in this study had Jurkat cell RNA spiked in.

The chain employs TRBV6-5 and TRBJ2-5; D is unclear. Germline V lookup: CDR1 MNHEY, CDR2 SVGAGI. The CDR3 has 15 residues. Trimming left V 6 bases short and J 5 bases short, with 19 bases between. The CDR3 DNA reads as TGTGCCAGCAGAGCTTCGGTCCAACCGATTGAGACCCAGTACTTC. It codes for CASRASVQPIETQYF.

Worth noting for this clonotype: It may be a read error: a sequence one base away is much more abundant. This chain connects TRBV6-6 to TRBJ2-4; D is perhaps TRBD1 or TRBD2 (5 bases each). Germline V gene lookup returns CDR1 MNHNY and CDR2 SVGAGI (reference sequence). This CDR3 has 13 residues. V lost 4 bases, J lost 3 bases, and 7 bases lay in between. This CDR3 reads CASSCGGKNIQYF. DNA for the CDR3: TGTGCCAGCAGTTGTGGGGGCAAAAACATTCAGTACTTC.

Points on this clonotype: One base away lies a much larger clone, so this may be a sequencing read error. The V gene is TRBV7-2, the J gene TRBJ2-7; 10 bases match TRBD1. The CDR3 covers 14 residues. The junction had 7 bases not matched to a gene; V was cut back by 8 bases and J by 3 bases. CDR1 is SGHTA and CDR2 is FQGNSA in the germline V gene. CDR3 in amino acids: CASRSDRGGYEQYF. The DNA of the CDR3 is TGTGCCAGCCGCTCGGACAGGGGGGGCTACGAGCAGTACTTC.

In this sample, this clonotype turned up many times. The rearrangement joins TRBV2 to TRBJ2-7; possible D gene TRBD1, 5 bases. Trimming left V 0 bases short and J 2 bases short, with 8 bases between. The germline gives CDR1 SNHLY, CDR2 FYNNEI. The CDR3 covers 14 residues. CDR3 amino acids: CASSEAGATYEQYF. The DNA of the CDR3 is TGTGCCAGCAGTGAAGCAGGGGCGACCTACGAGCAGTACTTC.

In this sample, this clonotype turned up many times. The chain combines TRBV15 with TRBJ2-7, with D hard to call. This CDR3 contains 14 residues. Deletions cut 5 bases from V and 1 base from J, with 12 bases between. Germline V CDR1 and CDR2: LNHNV, YYDKDF (reference sequence). The CDR3 spells CATSPEPRSYEQYF. The DNA for the CDR3 is TGTGCCACCAGCCCGGAACCCAGGTCCTACGAGCAGTACTTC.

Notes on this clonotype: Since a much larger clone is just one base distant, this may be a read error. The chain employs TRBV28 and TRBJ2-1, with 12 bases aligning to TRBD2. This CDR3 has 17 amino acids. In germline, CDR1 is MDHEN, CDR2 SYDVKM. The CDR3 sequence: CASSETSGSSTYDEQFF. The CDR3 coding sequence is TGTGCCAGCAGTGAGACTAGCGGGAGTAGCACCTACGATGAGCAGTTCTTC.